This entry lists 24 T cell receptor beta chains sequenced from one sample in a study of cytomegalovirus exposure and HLA in healthy donors. PCR amplification relied on 60 Vbeta primers (plus 13 Jbeta primers). Using immunoSEQ multiplex PCR, the repertoire was profiled, and TCRdb retains in-frame clones only, with some absent. Altogether more than 85,000 clones are present, around four fifths being singletons, with the ten largest covering 7.5% to 10%. The sequencing input was PBMCs. Every receptor here comes from a woman in her forties in good health and CMV-seropositive.

Only a few counts were recorded for this clone. J is TRBJ1-3 and V is TRBV5-1; D is unresolved. The CDR3 sequence is 14 residues long. Germline CDR1 SGHRS, CDR2 YFSETQ. V lost 5 bases, J lost 2 bases, and 11 bases lay in between. DNA for the CDR3: TGCGCCAGCAGGGTGGAGGTGACTGGAAACACCATATATTTT. Protein: CASRVEVTGNTIYF.

This clone was found once. This chain uses TRBV27 with TRBJ2-5; D unresolved. The germline V gene encodes CDR1 MNHEY and CDR2 SMNVEV (reference sequence). This CDR3 has 13 residues. Trimming took off 3 bases at V and 3 bases at J, with 8 bases between the two ends. For the CDR3, the DNA is TGTGCCAGCAGTTTGTGGAGTGAAGAGACCCAGTACTTC. Residues: CASSLWSEETQYF.

This clone appeared a single time. The chain links TRBV7-2 to TRBJ2-3; 12 bases agree with TRBD2. This CDR3 contains 16 residues. After removal of 8 bases from V and 3 bases from J, the junction contained 9 bases not matched to a gene. The germline V gene has CDR1 SGHTA and CDR2 FQGNSA. CDR3 sequence (DNA): TGTGCCAGCCCCTCTAGCGGGGGGGCTGAAACAGATACGCAGTATTTT. Amino acid sequence: CASPSSGGAETDTQYF.

The chain combines TRBV11-2 with TRBJ1-3, with a possible D match to TRBD1 (6 bases). CDR1 is SGHAT, CDR2 FQNNGV, per germline. V was shortened by 4 bases and J by 0 bases, with 16 bases between the two germline ends. The length of the CDR3 is 17 residues. The CDR3: CASSWTWGPSSGNTIYF. The DNA for the CDR3 is TGTGCCAGCAGCTGGACGTGGGGGCCCTCCTCTGGAAACACCATATATTTT.

The chain joins TRBV6-1 to TRBJ2-2, with 9 bases that match TRBD1. The CDR3 length is 15 residues. The trim removed 6 bases at V and 6 bases at J, leaving 8 bases unmatched. Looked up from germline, CDR1 is MNHNS and CDR2 is SASEGT. The CDR3 loop reads CASSPDRGSPGELFF. The CDR3 region has the DNA TGTGCCAGCAGCCCGGACAGGGGTAGTCCCGGGGAGCTGTTTTTT.

V and J are TRBV7-8 and TRBJ1-6; TRBD1 agrees at 7 bases. The germline gives CDR1 SGHVS, CDR2 FQNEAQ. The length of the CDR3 is 13 residues. V shed 3 bases and J 10 bases; nucleotides not matched to a gene: 3. The CDR3 sequence: CASSFEGQSPLHF. CDR3 sequence (DNA): TGTGCCAGCAGCTTCGAGGGACAGTCACCCCTCCACTTT.

The V gene is TRBV10-1, the J gene TRBJ1-5; 7 bases match TRBD1. V trimming: 5 bases; J trimming: 0 bases; junction bases outside the gene matches: 16. Germline V gives CDR1 WNHNN, CDR2 SYGVQD (reference sequence). The CDR3 has 19 amino acids. The CDR3 bases are TGCGCCAGCAGTCGAGAGGGGGCCGTCGGCGGTTATAGCAATCAGCCCCAGCATTTT. It yields the protein CASSREGAVGGYSNQPQHF.

Only a few counts were recorded for this clone. J is TRBJ2-6 and V is TRBV27, with D perhaps matching TRBD1 (6 bases). CDR1 is MNHEY and CDR2 is SMNVEV in the germline V gene (reference sequence). Trimming pared 6 bases from V and 10 bases from J, leaving 13 bases between. This CDR3 comprises 13 residues. In DNA, the CDR3 is TGTGCCAGCAGCCAAAACAGGGTAAACGTCCTGACTTTC. This sequence encodes CASSQNRVNVLTF.

Only one count was recorded for this clone. The chain employs TRBV6-1 and TRBJ2-1; weak D call: TRBD2 (5 bases). The CDR3 has 13 amino acids. The germline V gene has CDR1 MNHNS and CDR2 SASEGT. V lost 8 bases, J lost 4 bases, and 12 bases lay in between. The CDR3 loop is CASSSGLYNEQFF. CDR3 DNA: TGTGCCAGCTCGAGCGGCCTTTACAATGAGCAGTTCTTC.

V gene TRBV5-8 combines with J gene TRBJ1-3; the match to TRBD1 covers 7 bases. The junction had 8 bases not matched to a gene; V was cut back by 4 bases and J by 4 bases. This CDR3 region has 15 residues. Germline V gene sequence: CDR1 SGHTS, CDR2 YDEGEE. CDR3 in DNA: TGTGCCAGCAGCCGGAAGGGGACAGACGGAAACACCATATATTTT. This encodes CASSRKGTDGNTIYF.

V and J are TRBV10-3 and TRBJ1-2; unclear D gene. The CDR3 loop spans 15 amino acids. Germline CDR1 is ENHRY and CDR2 is SYGVKD. Trimming took off 4 bases at V and 1 base at J, with 13 bases between the two ends. CDR3 sequence reads: CAISGPQSINYGYTF. In DNA form, the CDR3 reads TGTGCCATCAGTGGTCCACAGAGTATTAACTATGGCTACACCTTC.

The chain is built from TRBV5-6 and TRBJ1-1, with TRBD1 as a possible D gene (5 bases). CDR3 length: 15 residues. CDR1 and CDR2 from the germline V gene are SGHDT and YYEEEE. The V and J ends lost 0 bases and 1 base respectively, with 10 bases between them. The CDR3 here is CASSLVWGENTEAFF. The DNA for the CDR3 is TGTGCCAGCAGCTTGGTTTGGGGGGAGAACACTGAAGCTTTCTTT.

V gene TRBV5-1 combines with J gene TRBJ2-1; TRBD2 might be the D (5 bases). This CDR3 contains 15 residues. Germline loops: CDR1 SGHRS, CDR2 YFSETQ. V was clipped by 3 bases and J by 3 bases, with 13 bases between them. The CDR3 sequence is CASSSGEGIYNEQFF. In nucleotides, the CDR3 is TGCGCCAGCAGCTCCGGAGAGGGAATCTACAATGAGCAGTTCTTC.

The gene calls are TRBV4-2 and TRBJ2-1; 7 bases align to TRBD1. Germline-derived CDR1 and CDR2 are LGHNA and YNFKEQ. J was trimmed by 5 bases and V by 3 bases; bases with no gene match: 7. The CDR3 loop spans 15 amino acids. The CDR3 region is CASSQPGQRNNEQFF. CDR3 coding DNA: TGTGCCAGCAGCCAGCCGGGACAGCGAAACAATGAGCAGTTCTTC.

Only one count was recorded for this clone. The rearrangement joins TRBV7-3 to TRBJ2-3; D possibly corresponds to TRBD1 (5 bases). Between the trimmed V and J ends, which lost 4 bases and 8 bases, there was a span of 13 bases. Germline V gene data show CDR1 as SGHTA and CDR2 as FQGTGA. The CDR3 extends over 13 amino acids. CDR3 bases: TGTGCCAGCAGCTATGACAGCACAACTACGCAGTATTTT. It codes for CASSYDSTTTQYF.

The chain uses TRBV4-2 and TRBJ1-5; D ambiguous. Germline CDR1 LGHNA, CDR2 YNFKEQ. The ends were cut back, 0 bases at V and 7 bases at J, with 13 bases in the middle. This CDR3 contains 15 residues. As DNA, the CDR3 is TGTGCCAGCAGCCAAGAGGTGGGCCAGATCCAGCCCCAGCATTTT. It encodes CASSQEVGQIQPQHF.

This chain connects TRBV7-9 to TRBJ2-3; 7 bases match TRBD2. Trimming took 5 bases from V and 6 from J; bases not matched to a gene: 11. This CDR3 comprises 15 residues. CDR1 is SEHNR, CDR2 FQNEAQ, per germline (reference sequence). The chain's CDR3 is CASSGRRLASDTQYF. The CDR3, as DNA: TGTGCCAGCAGCGGACGTAGACTAGCTTCGGATACGCAGTATTTT.

The chain has TRBV4-3 and TRBJ2-2, with 7 nucleotides matching TRBD2. The germline gives CDR1 LGHNA, CDR2 YSLEER. Trimming took 1 base from V and 6 from J; bases not matched to a gene: 8. The CDR3 covers 16 residues. In nucleotides, the CDR3 is TGCGCCAGCAGCCAAGGACGGGGGGTAGTTGCCGGGGAGCTGTTTTTT. Its protein is CASSQGRGVVAGELFF.

The chain carries TRBV5-6 and TRBJ2-1; D is unclear. Looked up from germline, CDR1 is SGHDT and CDR2 is YYEEEE. The CDR3 is made up of 13 amino acids. With 7 bases removed from V and 1 base from J, the gap between germline ends came to 9 bases. The CDR3 bases are TGTGCCAGCCGAACATCTTCCTACAATGAGCAGTTCTTC. Amino acid sequence: CASRTSSYNEQFF.

The chain is built from TRBV6-1 and TRBJ2-6; D not resolved. The ends were cut back, 3 bases at V and 2 bases at J, with 5 bases in the middle. The germline V gene has CDR1 MNHNS and CDR2 SASEGT. This CDR3 is 14 amino acids long. CDR3 sequence (DNA): TGTGCCAGCAGTGAGGGCGCTGGGGCCAACGTCCTGACTTTC. Its translation: CASSEGAGANVLTF.

In this sample, this clone turned up once. The V and J genes are TRBV7-2 and TRBJ2-3; D is perhaps TRBD1 (5 bases). The CDR3 has 14 amino acids. Per germline, CDR1 SGHTA and CDR2 FQGNSA. The V end was cut by 1 base, the J end by 2 bases, with 7 bases between. The CDR3 is CASSLDRFTDTQYF. The CDR3 region has the DNA TGTGCCAGCAGCTTAGACAGGTTCACAGATACGCAGTATTTT.

The V gene is TRBV4-2, the J gene TRBJ1-5; D is undetermined. V was clipped by 1 base and J by 6 bases, with 13 bases between them. The germline V gene encodes CDR1 LGHNA and CDR2 YNFKEQ. The CDR3 contains 15 residues. CDR3 coding DNA: TGTGCCAGCAGCCAAGGTTCCGGGGATTTTCAGCCCCAGCATTTT. The encoded protein is CASSQGSGDFQPQHF.

This rearrangement joins TRBV5-4 to TRBJ1-5; unclear D gene. V dropped 0 bases and J dropped 6 bases, with 4 bases sitting between them. The CDR3 covers 12 residues. CDR1 SGHNT and CDR2 YYREEE come from the germline V gene (reference sequence). CDR3 bases: TGTGCCAGCAGCTTGGATCGTCAGCCCCAGCATTTT. It translates to CASSLDRQPQHF.

V and J are TRBV5-1 and TRBJ2-1, with 7 bases fitting TRBD1. The length of the CDR3 is 14 residues. The germline V gene has CDR1 SGHRS and CDR2 YFSETQ. J gave up 6 bases and V 4 bases, and 7 bases lay outside the gene matches. The CDR3 reads CASSPGTAGNEQFF. CDR3 in DNA: TGCGCCAGCAGCCCTGGGACAGCCGGCAATGAGCAGTTCTTC.